A selection of T cell receptor beta chains follows, all from one sample in a study of T cell repertoires in cytomegalovirus infection. Via MiXCR, TCRdb re-called the reads, giving one row per CDR3 protein. The sample carries around 710,000 distinct CDR3 sequences, 29% recorded once. Their specific antigens are unknown. This material consisted of cultured CD8+ T cells from PBMCs, taken from culture after CMV antigen stimulation. These receptors all stem from a human donor in good health (CMV status not recorded). Some clones in this sample may be carry-over from other donors' samples. Each CDR3 is given with its conserved first and last residue. A D gene is named only where the DNA matches it firmly. Clone size appears in some rows only: once, few, many, or a class for an expanded clone.

v_gene: TRBV7-8; abundance: many; j_gene: TRBJ1-3; d_gene: .; CDR3aa: CASSLSGARGNTIYF; CDR3nt: TGTGCCAGCAGCTTATCCGGCGCTAGGGGAAACACCATATATTTT
v_gene: TRBV5-6; abundance: .; j_gene: TRBJ2-2; d_gene: TRBD1; CDR3aa: CASSLYYSGGASTGELFF; CDR3nt: TGTGCCAGCAGCTTATACTACTCAGGGGGCGCAAGCACCGGGGAGCTGTTTTTT
v_gene: TRBV13; abundance: .; j_gene: TRBJ2-3; d_gene: .; CDR3aa: CASSSARVGDTQYF; CDR3nt: TGTGCCAGCAGCTCGGCCAGGGTAGGGGATACGCAGTATTTT
v_gene: TRBV20-1; abundance: few; j_gene: TRBJ1-1; d_gene: .; CDR3aa: CSARDIGRGNTEAFF; CDR3nt: TGCAGTGCTAGAGATATCGGCAGGGGGAACACTGAAGCTTTCTTT
v_gene: TRBV19; abundance: once; j_gene: TRBJ1-5; d_gene: TRBD1; CDR3aa: CASSIVKGQGRNQPQHF; CDR3nt: TGTGCCAGTAGTATAGTAAAGGGACAGGGTCGCAATCAGCCCCAGCATTTT
v_gene: TRBV5-3; abundance: .; j_gene: TRBJ2-5; d_gene: TRBD1; CDR3aa: CASSVRGQGAKETQYF; CDR3nt: TGTGCCAGCAGCGTACGAGGACAGGGGGCAAAAGAGACCCAGTACTTC
v_gene: TRBV7-2; abundance: .; j_gene: TRBJ1-2; d_gene: .; CDR3aa: CASSLGASDYGYTF; CDR3nt: TGTGCCAGCAGCTTAGGGGCTAGTGACTATGGCTACACCTTC
v_gene: TRBV6-6; abundance: few; j_gene: TRBJ2-3; d_gene: .; CDR3aa: CASLAGGSTDTQYF; CDR3nt: TGTGCCAGCCTAGCTGGGGGGAGCACAGATACGCAGTATTTT
v_gene: TRBV6-2/TRBV6-3; abundance: .; j_gene: TRBJ1-5; d_gene: TRBD1; CDR3aa: CASRSGQGTYSNQPQHF; CDR3nt: TGTGCCAGCAGATCGGGACAGGGGACCTATAGCAATCAGCCCCAGCATTTT
v_gene: TRBV29-1; abundance: .; j_gene: TRBJ2-7; d_gene: .; CDR3aa: CSVRIQGYEQYF; CDR3nt: TGCAGCGTCCGTATTCAGGGTTACGAGCAGTACTTC
v_gene: TRBV2; abundance: few; j_gene: TRBJ2-5; d_gene: TRBD2; CDR3aa: CASSRRPSGSHETQYF; CDR3nt: TGTGCCAGCAGTCGACGGCCTAGCGGGAGCCATGAGACCCAGTACTTC
v_gene: TRBV19; abundance: .; j_gene: TRBJ1-1; d_gene: .; CDR3aa: CASSIFGPRGTEAFF; CDR3nt: TGTGCCAGTAGTATCTTTGGGCCGAGGGGCACTGAAGCTTTCTTT
v_gene: TRBV7-6; abundance: once; j_gene: TRBJ1-1; d_gene: TRBD1; CDR3aa: CASSPGQGYPEAFF; CDR3nt: TGTGCCAGCAGCCCGGGACAGGGCTATCCTGAAGCTTTCTTT
v_gene: TRBV6-5; abundance: many; j_gene: TRBJ1-1; d_gene: TRBD1; CDR3aa: CASSYSTGDGGTEAFF; CDR3nt: TGTGCCAGCAGTTACTCGACAGGGGATGGAGGAACTGAAGCTTTCTTT
v_gene: TRBV7-9; abundance: many; j_gene: TRBJ2-7; d_gene: .; CDR3aa: CASSRPGQSSYEQYF; CDR3nt: TGTGCCAGCAGCAGACCGGGACAAAGCTCCTACGAGCAGTACTTC
v_gene: TRBV2; abundance: once; j_gene: TRBJ1-5; d_gene: .; CDR3aa: CASSGETDLNQPQHF; CDR3nt: TGTGCCAGCAGTGGCGAGACAGACCTTAATCAGCCCCAGCATTTT
v_gene: TRBV12-5; abundance: .; j_gene: TRBJ2-3; d_gene: TRBD1; CDR3aa: CASASGGSSTDTQYF; CDR3nt: TGTGCTAGTGCTTCAGGGGGTTCGAGCACAGATACGCAGTATTTT
v_gene: TRBV7-2; abundance: many; j_gene: TRBJ2-5; d_gene: TRBD2; CDR3aa: CASRNGGGQETQYF; CDR3nt: TGTGCCAGCAGAAATGGGGGGGGACAAGAGACCCAGTACTTC
v_gene: TRBV10-3; abundance: few; j_gene: TRBJ2-5; d_gene: .; CDR3aa: CAISEYRFQRERPSTTETQYF; CDR3nt: TGTGCCATCAGTGAGTACCGGTTCCAAAGGGAGAGACCCAGTACGACGGAGACCCAGTACTTC
v_gene: TRBV7-2; abundance: many; j_gene: TRBJ1-1; d_gene: .; CDR3aa: CASRIQNTEAFF; CDR3nt: TGTGCCAGCAGGATACAGAACACTGAAGCTTTCTTT
v_gene: TRBV4-2; abundance: .; j_gene: TRBJ2-7; d_gene: .; CDR3aa: CASSQGDSVEQYF; CDR3nt: TGTGCCAGCAGCCAGGGGGACTCCGTGGAGCAGTACTTC
v_gene: TRBV7-9; abundance: many; j_gene: TRBJ2-7; d_gene: .; CDR3aa: CASSHSSYEQYF; CDR3nt: TGTGCCAGCAGCCATAGCTCCTACGAGCAGTACTTC
v_gene: TRBV4-3; abundance: .; j_gene: TRBJ2-3; d_gene: TRBD2; CDR3aa: CASSQESGGGTDTQYF; CDR3nt: TGCGCCAGCAGCCAAGAGTCGGGGGGGGGAACAGATACGCAGTATTTT
v_gene: TRBV6-5; abundance: .; j_gene: TRBJ1-1; d_gene: .; CDR3aa: CASSYSRGRAGEAFF; CDR3nt: TGTGCCAGCAGTTACTCGAGAGGGAGGGCCGGTGAAGCTTTCTTT
v_gene: TRBV25-1; abundance: .; j_gene: TRBJ2-1; d_gene: .; CDR3aa: CASSDGGAWTYNEQFF; CDR3nt: TGTGCCAGCAGTGATGGGGGTGCGTGGACCTACAATGAGCAGTTCTTC
v_gene: TRBV7-2; abundance: few; j_gene: TRBJ2-2; d_gene: TRBD2; CDR3aa: CASSFGAGEYTGELFF; CDR3nt: TGTGCCAGCAGCTTTGGGGCGGGGGAGTACACCGGGGAGCTGTTTTTT
v_gene: TRBV4-1; abundance: .; j_gene: TRBJ1-1; d_gene: .; CDR3aa: CASSQNGRRTEAFF; CDR3nt: TGCGCCAGCAGCCAAAATGGGAGGCGCACTGAAGCTTTCTTT
v_gene: TRBV20-1; abundance: many; j_gene: TRBJ1-1; d_gene: .; CDR3aa: CSAEGHDIMNTEAFF; CDR3nt: TGCAGTGCTGAGGGACACGACATCATGAACACTGAAGCTTTCTTT
v_gene: TRBV27; abundance: .; j_gene: TRBJ2-3; d_gene: .; CDR3aa: CASSLSWMANPGAAYTQYF; CDR3nt: TGTGCCAGCAGTTTATCTTGGATGGCGAACCCAGGGGCGGCCTATACGCAGTATTTT
v_gene: TRBV19; abundance: few; j_gene: TRBJ1-4; d_gene: .; CDR3aa: CASRPGGFEKLFF; CDR3nt: TGTGCCAGTAGACCGGGGGGATTCGAAAAACTGTTTTTT
v_gene: TRBV2; abundance: .; j_gene: TRBJ2-3; d_gene: TRBD2; CDR3aa: CASSDVAGRTDTQYF; CDR3nt: TGTGCCAGCAGTGACGTAGCGGGGAGAACAGATACGCAGTATTTT
v_gene: TRBV2; abundance: few; j_gene: TRBJ1-1; d_gene: .; CDR3aa: CASSPQGPTGTEAFF; CDR3nt: TGTGCCAGCAGTCCCCAGGGTCCTACTGGCACTGAAGCTTTCTTT
v_gene: TRBV7-8; abundance: once; j_gene: TRBJ1-5; d_gene: TRBD1; CDR3aa: CASSFGTGGSNQPQHF; CDR3nt: TGTGCCAGCAGCTTCGGGACAGGGGGTAGCAATCAGCCCCAGCATTTT
v_gene: TRBV24-1; abundance: .; j_gene: TRBJ1-1; d_gene: .; CDR3aa: CATSDSQGTAQAFF; CDR3nt: TGTGCCACCAGTGATTCTCAGGGGACTGCTCAAGCTTTCTTT
v_gene: TRBV6-6; abundance: .; j_gene: TRBJ2-5; d_gene: .; CDR3aa: CASSSDGKQETQYF; CDR3nt: TGTGCCAGCAGTTCCGACGGAAAACAAGAGACCCAGTACTTC
v_gene: TRBV2; abundance: .; j_gene: TRBJ2-1; d_gene: TRBD2; CDR3aa: CASSEALGLAEYNEQFF; CDR3nt: TGTGCCAGCAGTGAAGCGCTTGGGCTAGCGGAGTACAATGAGCAGTTCTTC
v_gene: TRBV7-2; abundance: .; j_gene: TRBJ2-7; d_gene: .; CDR3aa: CASSLVPGEGSSYEQYF; CDR3nt: TGTGCCAGCAGCTTAGTGCCAGGGGAGGGGTCCTCCTACGAGCAGTACTTC
v_gene: TRBV27; abundance: .; j_gene: TRBJ1-4; d_gene: .; CDR3aa: CASSAGGGHEKLFF; CDR3nt: TGTGCCAGCAGTGCCGGGGGAGGGCACGAAAAACTGTTTTTT
v_gene: TRBV12-3/TRBV12-4; abundance: few; j_gene: TRBJ1-1; d_gene: .; CDR3aa: CASSWIWGEAFF; CDR3nt: TGTGCCAGCAGTTGGATCTGGGGTGAAGCTTTCTTT
v_gene: TRBV4-1; abundance: few; j_gene: TRBJ1-1; d_gene: .; CDR3aa: CASSQDGSRPDGTEAFF; CDR3nt: TGCGCCAGCAGCCAAGACGGATCCCGACCGGATGGCACTGAAGCTTTCTTT
v_gene: TRBV7-2; abundance: many; j_gene: TRBJ1-1; d_gene: .; CDR3aa: CASSWGSGNTEAFF; CDR3nt: TGTGCCAGCAGCTGGGGTTCGGGAAACACTGAAGCTTTCTTT
v_gene: TRBV24-1; abundance: .; j_gene: TRBJ2-3; d_gene: .; CDR3aa: CATSDFPIGPDTQYF; CDR3nt: TGTGCCACCAGTGATTTTCCTATCGGTCCAGATACGCAGTATTTT
v_gene: TRBV27; abundance: .; j_gene: TRBJ1-1; d_gene: .; CDR3aa: CASRSNLGTEAFF; CDR3nt: TGTGCCAGCAGGTCGAACTTAGGGACTGAAGCTTTCTTT
v_gene: TRBV10-3; abundance: .; j_gene: TRBJ2-5; d_gene: .; CDR3aa: CAISKQGRQETQYF; CDR3nt: TGTGCCATCAGCAAACAGGGTCGGCAAGAGACCCAGTACTTC
v_gene: TRBV6-2/TRBV6-3; abundance: .; j_gene: TRBJ1-5; d_gene: .; CDR3aa: CASSYLEQPQHF; CDR3nt: TGTGCCAGCAGTTACTTAGAACAGCCCCAGCATTTT